This T cell receptor beta chain was identified during a study of chronic HIV infection and antiretroviral therapy. TCRdb reanalysed the 5' RACE reads using MiXCR and keeps one entry per CDR3 protein. Here the sample spans roughly 50,000 distinct CDR3 sequences, about a fifth being singletons. This clonotype was seen more than once but under ten times. The specimen sequenced was peripheral blood. This receptor was taken from an adult who had HIV and had not received antiretroviral therapy, or was an uninfected healthy control (not recorded which).

The CDR3 loop is CASSNLPGQYF. The CDR3 nucleotides read TGTGCCAGCAGCAATTTACCCGGGCAGTATTTT. The chain links TRBV28 to TRBJ2-3; D unresolved. Per the germline V gene, CDR1 is MDHEN and CDR2 is SYDVKM. This CDR3 region has 11 residues. V shed 6 bases and J shed 11 bases, with 12 bases lying between them.